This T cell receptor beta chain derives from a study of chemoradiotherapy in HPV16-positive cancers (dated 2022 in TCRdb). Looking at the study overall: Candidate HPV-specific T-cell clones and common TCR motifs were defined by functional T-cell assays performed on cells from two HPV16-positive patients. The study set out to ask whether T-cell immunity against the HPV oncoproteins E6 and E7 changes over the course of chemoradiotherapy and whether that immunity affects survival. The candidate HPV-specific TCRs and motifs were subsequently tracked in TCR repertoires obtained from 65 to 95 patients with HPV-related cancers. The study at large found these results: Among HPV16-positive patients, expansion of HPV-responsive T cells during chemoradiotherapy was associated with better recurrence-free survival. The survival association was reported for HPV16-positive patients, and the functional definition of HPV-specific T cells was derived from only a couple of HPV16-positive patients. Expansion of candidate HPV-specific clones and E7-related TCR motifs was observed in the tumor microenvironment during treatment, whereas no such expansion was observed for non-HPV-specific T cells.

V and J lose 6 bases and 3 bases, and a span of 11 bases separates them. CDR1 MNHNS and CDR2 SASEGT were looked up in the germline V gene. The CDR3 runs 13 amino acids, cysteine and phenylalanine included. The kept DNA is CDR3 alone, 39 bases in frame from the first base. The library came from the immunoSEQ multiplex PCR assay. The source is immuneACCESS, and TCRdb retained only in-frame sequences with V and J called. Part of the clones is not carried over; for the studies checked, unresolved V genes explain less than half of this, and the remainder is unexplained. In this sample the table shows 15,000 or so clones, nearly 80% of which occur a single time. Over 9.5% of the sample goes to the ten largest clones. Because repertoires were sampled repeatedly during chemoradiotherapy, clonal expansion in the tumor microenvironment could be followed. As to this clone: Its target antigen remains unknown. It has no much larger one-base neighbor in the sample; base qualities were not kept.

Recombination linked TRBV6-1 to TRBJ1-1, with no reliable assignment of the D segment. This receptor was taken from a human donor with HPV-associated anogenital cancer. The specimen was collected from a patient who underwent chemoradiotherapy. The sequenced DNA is TGTGCCAGCAGCAGAGGTATGGACACTGAAGCTTTCTTT. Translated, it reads CASSRGMDTEAFF.